The clone carrying this T cell receptor beta chain was found a few times. This CDR3 contains 13 residues. Germline-derived CDR1 and CDR2 are SGHTA and FQGNSA. Unmatched junction bases numbered 7, after V lost 5 bases and J lost 7 bases. The data derive from a study of T-cell memory formation after mild COVID-19. TCRdb redid the calling of the 5' RACE reads with MiXCR, one entry per CDR3 protein. The table lists 580,000 or so distinct CDR3 sequences, around 16% of them singletons. The material sequenced was PBMCs or a T cell subset sorted from them (not recorded which). V is TRBV7-2 and J is TRBJ1-2, with 7 bases matching TRBD1. The receptor was derived from an adult woman who had mild COVID-19 (a few samples of this study predate the infection). Cell type and time point are not known. The CDR3, as DNA: TGTGCCAGCAGCCGACCGGGACAGTCTGGCTACACCTTC. Residues: CASSRPGQSGYTF.